Listed below are T cell receptor beta chains from one sample, sequenced in a study of T cell changes during pregnancy in multiple sclerosis. The table came from immunoSEQ multiplex PCR; TCRdb's copy has only in-frame clones and leaves some out. Of over 70,000 clones in the sample, approximately 92% were seen once. Sequencing was performed on peripheral blood, taken in the first trimester of pregnancy. These receptors all stem from a female donor with multiple sclerosis, enrolled in a pregnancy study. Both conserved end residues are part of each CDR3.

>TRBV13
CASSLSGAYYEQYF
>TRBV2
CASTGTLNSPLHF
>TRBV7-7
CASSLVTGGETQYF
>TRBV11-2
CASNPGGEPQYF
>TRBV7-9
CASSGWTLRLSYEQYF
>TRBV19
CATRSRTGGSGEQFF
>TRBV14
CASSSTGAFSGNTIYF
>TRBV4-1
CASSQDFSGAYEQYF
>TRBV7-9
CASSSSGQSYSYGYTF
>TRBV6-4
CASSDRQEADTQYF
>TRBV6-1
CASSGQGVETQYF
>TRBV15
CATSSDGAQGEETQYF
>TRBV13
CASSLVLETVGGNYGYTF
>TRBV6-1
CASSTHREYNSPLHF
>TRBV6-5
CASSYRGAGGANEQFF
>TRBV5-4
CASSLEQEQYF
>TRBV19
CASSIRLTEGDQPQHF
>TRBV7-9
CASSLESEQYF
>TRBV7-3
CASSPSGGQETQYF
>TRBV25-1
CASSSPTTGGRNSPLHF
>TRBV10-3
CAISKGQGWQEKLFF
>TRBV7-3
CASSPDIYNEQFF
>TRBV6-1
CASSELQGADEQYF
>TRBV9
CASSVAEPSYNEQFF
>TRBV27
CASSMGQINQPQHF
>TRBV5-4
CASSTRSGPNTEAFF
>TRBV10-1
CASSARQGSYEQYF
>TRBV7-8
CASSLLRQGEVNEQFF
>TRBV9
CASSSDSAGGYLGTGELFF
>TRBV19
CASEEAGQPQHF
>TRBV4-1
CASSQEIQAGNTIYF
>TRBV4-1
CASSRIAGSTDTQYF
>TRBV5-6
CASSSAWRALQETQYF
>TRBV15
CATSRGPSVAANEKLFF
>TRBV9
CASSVGNGGAYNEQFF
>TRBV18
CASSPSGDTNIQYF
>TRBV7-8
CASRLGGGGANVLTF
>TRBV13
CASSLISTEAFF
>TRBV4-1
CASSPGQGNSPLHF
>TRBV5-5
CASSLAADTNQPQHF
>TRBV12-5
CASGLGAGGSNQPQHF
>TRBV5-1
CASTLAGDAGELFF
>TRBV15
CATRGAGKAKNIQYF
>TRBV5-6
CASSPAGVNYGYTF
>TRBV5-6
CASSSSTGDSQPQHF